This T cell receptor beta chain was recorded in a study of T cell responses to AZD1222 COVID-19 vaccine. Study results and caveats: Following two doses of AZD1222, Spike-specific TCR breadth and depth rose. There were mostly white British donors and more females than males, and clonal diversity was possibly underestimated. The CD4 TCRs associated with vaccination extended across spike and predominated at 160-218 and 743-854.

Regarding this clone: Its antigen is not known.

Trimming removed 1 base from V and 6 bases from J; junction bases left unmatched: 5. Germline CDR1 reads SGHTA; CDR2 reads FQGTGA. This CDR3 contains 16 residues. TCRdb keeps only in-frame clones here, not all; method: immunoSEQ multiplex PCR. The sample consists of some 150,000 clones, just over 90% of them appearing once. The starting material was peripheral blood, obtained on day 0 of AZD1222 vaccination. The sequence came from an adult in good health. This sequence joins TRBV7-3 and TRBJ2-1; 11 bases map to TRBD2. The DNA of the CDR3 is TGTGCCAGCAGCTTAATTCCTAGCGGGAGGAGCAATGAGCAGTTCTTC. Protein product: CASSLIPSGRSNEQFF.